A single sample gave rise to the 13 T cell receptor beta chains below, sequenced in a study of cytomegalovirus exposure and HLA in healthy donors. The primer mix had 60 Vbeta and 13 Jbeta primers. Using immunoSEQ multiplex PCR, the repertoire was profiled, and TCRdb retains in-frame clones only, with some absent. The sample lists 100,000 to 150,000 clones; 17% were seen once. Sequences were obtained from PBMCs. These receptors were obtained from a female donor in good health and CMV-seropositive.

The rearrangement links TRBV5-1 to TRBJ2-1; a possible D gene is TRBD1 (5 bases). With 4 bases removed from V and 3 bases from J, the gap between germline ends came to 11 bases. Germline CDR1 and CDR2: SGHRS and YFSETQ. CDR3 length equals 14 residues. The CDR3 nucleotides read TGCGCCAGCAGCCCTCAGGGCGACTACAATGAGCAGTTCTTC. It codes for CASSPQGDYNEQFF.

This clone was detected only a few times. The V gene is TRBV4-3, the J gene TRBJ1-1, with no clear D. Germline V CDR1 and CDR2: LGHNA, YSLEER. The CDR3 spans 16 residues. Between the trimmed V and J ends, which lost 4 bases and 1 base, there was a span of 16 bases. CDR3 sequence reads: CASSRKTGGRNTEAFF. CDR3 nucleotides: TGCGCCAGCAGCCGGAAGACGGGAGGACGGAACACTGAAGCTTTCTTT.

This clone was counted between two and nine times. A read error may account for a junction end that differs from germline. In nucleotides, the CDR3 is TGCAGTGCTAGAGACAACGGGGTTTTTGCCTTC. This encodes CSARDNGVFAF. The chain has TRBV20-1 and TRBJ1-2; D is unclear. CDR1 DFQATT and CDR2 SNEGSKA come from the germline V gene (reference sequence). The CDR3 length is 11 residues.

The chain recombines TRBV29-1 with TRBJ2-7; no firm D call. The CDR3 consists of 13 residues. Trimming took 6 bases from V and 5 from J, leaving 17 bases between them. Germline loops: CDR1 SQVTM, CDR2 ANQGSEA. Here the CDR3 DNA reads TGCAGCGTGATAATTGCATCCGAGCACGAGCAGTACTTC. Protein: CSVIIASEHEQYF.

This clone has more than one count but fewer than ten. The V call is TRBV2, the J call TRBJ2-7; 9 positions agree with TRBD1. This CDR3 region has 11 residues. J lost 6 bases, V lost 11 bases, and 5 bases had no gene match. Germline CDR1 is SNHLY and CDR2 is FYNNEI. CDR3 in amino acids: CAVQGASEQYF. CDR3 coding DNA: TGTGCCGTACAGGGGGCCTCCGAGCAGTACTTC.

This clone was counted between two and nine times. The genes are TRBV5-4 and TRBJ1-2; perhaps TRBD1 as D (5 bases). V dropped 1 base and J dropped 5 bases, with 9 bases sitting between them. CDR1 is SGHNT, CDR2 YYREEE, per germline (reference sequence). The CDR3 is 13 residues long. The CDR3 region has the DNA TGTGCCAGCAGCTTGTGGCAGGGATATGGCTACACCTTC. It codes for CASSLWQGYGYTF.

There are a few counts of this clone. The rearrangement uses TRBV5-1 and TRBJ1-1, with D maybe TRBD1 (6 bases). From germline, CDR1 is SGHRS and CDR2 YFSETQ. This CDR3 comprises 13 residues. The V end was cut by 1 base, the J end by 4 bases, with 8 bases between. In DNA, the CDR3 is TGCGCCAGCAGCTTGTTAGGGGGCACTGAAGCTTTCTTT. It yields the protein CASSLLGGTEAFF.

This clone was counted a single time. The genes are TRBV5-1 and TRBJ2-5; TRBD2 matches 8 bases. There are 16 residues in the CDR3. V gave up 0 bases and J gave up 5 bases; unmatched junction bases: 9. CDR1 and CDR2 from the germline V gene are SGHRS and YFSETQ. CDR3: CASSLVLRGASETQYF. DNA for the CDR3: TGCGCCAGCAGCTTGGTTTTGCGGGGGGCCTCGGAGACCCAGTACTTC.

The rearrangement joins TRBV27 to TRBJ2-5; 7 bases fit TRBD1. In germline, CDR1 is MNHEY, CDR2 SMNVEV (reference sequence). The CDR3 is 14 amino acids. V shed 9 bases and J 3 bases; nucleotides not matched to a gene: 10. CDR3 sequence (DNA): TGTGCCAGTAGTACATCCGGGACAGAAGAGACCCAGTACTTC. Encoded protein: CASSTSGTEETQYF.

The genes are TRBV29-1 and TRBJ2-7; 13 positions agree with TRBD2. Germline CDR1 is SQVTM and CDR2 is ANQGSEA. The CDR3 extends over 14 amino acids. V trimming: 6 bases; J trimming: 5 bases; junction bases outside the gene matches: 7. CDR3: CSVGLAGELDEQYF. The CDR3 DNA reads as TGCAGCGTAGGACTAGCGGGGGAACTCGACGAGCAGTACTTC.

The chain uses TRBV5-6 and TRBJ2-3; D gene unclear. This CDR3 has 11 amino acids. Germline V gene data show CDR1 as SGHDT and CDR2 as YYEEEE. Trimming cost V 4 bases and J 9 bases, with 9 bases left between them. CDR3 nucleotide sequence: TGTGCCAGCAGCGGTCAACGGACGCAGTATTTT. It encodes CASSGQRTQYF.

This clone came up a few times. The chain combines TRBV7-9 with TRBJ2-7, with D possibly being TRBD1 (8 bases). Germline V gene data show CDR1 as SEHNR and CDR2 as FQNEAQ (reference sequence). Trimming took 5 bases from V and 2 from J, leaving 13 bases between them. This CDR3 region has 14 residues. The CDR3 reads CASSKTGGAYEQYF. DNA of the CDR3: TGTGCCAGCAGCAAAACAGGGGGGGCCTACGAGCAGTACTTC.

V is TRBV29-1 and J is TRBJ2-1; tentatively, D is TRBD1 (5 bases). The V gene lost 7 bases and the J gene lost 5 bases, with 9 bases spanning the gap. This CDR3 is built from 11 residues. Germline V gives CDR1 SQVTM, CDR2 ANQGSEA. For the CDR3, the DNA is TGCAGCGCGCAGGGAAACAATGAGCAGTTCTTC. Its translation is CSAQGNNEQFF.